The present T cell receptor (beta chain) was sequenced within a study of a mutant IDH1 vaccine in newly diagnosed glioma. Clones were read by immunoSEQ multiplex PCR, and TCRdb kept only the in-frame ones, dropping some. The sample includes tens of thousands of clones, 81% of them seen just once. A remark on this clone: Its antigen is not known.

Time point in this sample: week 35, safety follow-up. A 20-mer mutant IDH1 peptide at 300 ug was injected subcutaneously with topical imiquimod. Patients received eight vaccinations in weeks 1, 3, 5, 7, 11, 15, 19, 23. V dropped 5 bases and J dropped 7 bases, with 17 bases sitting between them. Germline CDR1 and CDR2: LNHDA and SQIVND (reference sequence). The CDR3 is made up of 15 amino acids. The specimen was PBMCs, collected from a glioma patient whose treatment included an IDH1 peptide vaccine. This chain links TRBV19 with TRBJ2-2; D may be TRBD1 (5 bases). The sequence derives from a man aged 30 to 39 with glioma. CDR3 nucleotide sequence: TGTGCCAGTAGTGCAACAATATCCAGGGTCGGGGAGCTGTTTTTT. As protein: CASSATISRVGELFF.